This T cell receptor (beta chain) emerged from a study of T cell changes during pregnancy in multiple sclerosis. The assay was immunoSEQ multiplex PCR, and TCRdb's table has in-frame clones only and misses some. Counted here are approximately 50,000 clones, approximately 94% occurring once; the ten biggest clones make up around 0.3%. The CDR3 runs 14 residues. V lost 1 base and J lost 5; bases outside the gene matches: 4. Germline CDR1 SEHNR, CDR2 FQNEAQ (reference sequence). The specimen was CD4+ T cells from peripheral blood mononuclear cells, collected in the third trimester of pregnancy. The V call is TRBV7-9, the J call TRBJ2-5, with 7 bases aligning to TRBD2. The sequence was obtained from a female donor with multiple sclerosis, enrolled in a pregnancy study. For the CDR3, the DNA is TGTGCCAGCAGCTTAGGACTAGCCCGGGAGACCCAGTACTTC. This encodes CASSLGLARETQYF.